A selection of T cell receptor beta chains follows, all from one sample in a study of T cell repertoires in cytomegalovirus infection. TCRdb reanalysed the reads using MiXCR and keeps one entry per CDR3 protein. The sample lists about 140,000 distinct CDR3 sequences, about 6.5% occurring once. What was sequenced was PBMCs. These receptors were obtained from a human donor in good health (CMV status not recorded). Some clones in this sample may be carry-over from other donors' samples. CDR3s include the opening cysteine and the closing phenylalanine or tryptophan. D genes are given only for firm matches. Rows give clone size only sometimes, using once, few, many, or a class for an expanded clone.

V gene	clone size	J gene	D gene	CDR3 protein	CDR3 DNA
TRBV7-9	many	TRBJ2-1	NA	CASSPREGPISYNEQFF	TGTGCCAGCAGCCCCCGAGAGGGCCCAATCTCCTACAATGAGCAGTTCTTC
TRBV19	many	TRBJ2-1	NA	CASSIAQGVGSRYNEQFF	TGTGCCAGTAGTATAGCGCAGGGCGTCGGGTCCCGTTACAATGAGCAGTTCTTC
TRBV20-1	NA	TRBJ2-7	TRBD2	CSARGGGGGGSYEQYF	TGCAGTGCTAGAGGGGGGGGGGGCGGGGGGTCCTACGAGCAGTACTTC
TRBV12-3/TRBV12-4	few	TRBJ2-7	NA	CASSFGAPYEQYF	TGTGCCAGCAGTTTCGGGGCCCCCTACGAGCAGTACTTC
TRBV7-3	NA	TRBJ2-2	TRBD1	CASSNRGSGELFF	TGTGCCAGCAGCAACAGGGGTAGCGGGGAGCTGTTTTTT
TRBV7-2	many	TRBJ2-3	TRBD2	CASSSNLAGAPSTDTQYF	TGTGCCAGCAGCTCGAACTTAGCGGGGGCCCCGAGCACAGATACGCAGTATTTT
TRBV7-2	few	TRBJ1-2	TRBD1	CASSLAARTGDGYTF	TGTGCCAGCAGCTTAGCGGCCCGAACAGGGGACGGCTACACCTTC
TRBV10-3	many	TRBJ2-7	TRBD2	CAISESELAGAESQYF	TGTGCCATCAGTGAGTCCGAACTAGCGGGGGCCGAGTCGCAGTACTTC
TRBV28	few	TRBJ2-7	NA	CASSLGRQGRYEQYF	TGTGCCAGCAGTCTCGGCCGGCAGGGTAGGTACGAGCAGTACTTC
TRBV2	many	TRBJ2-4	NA	CASSEYSSGGFAKNIQYF	TGTGCCAGCAGTGAATACTCCTCCGGGGGCTTTGCCAAAAACATTCAGTACTTC
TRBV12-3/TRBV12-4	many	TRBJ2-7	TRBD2	CASSLGVSSGGVSYEQYF	TGTGCCAGCAGTTTAGGGGTCTCTAGCGGGGGAGTTTCCTACGAGCAGTACTTC
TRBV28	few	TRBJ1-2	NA	CASSPPGNQANYGYTF	TGTGCCAGCAGCCCCCCAGGGAACCAAGCTAACTATGGCTACACCTTC
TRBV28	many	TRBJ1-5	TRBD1	CASKGQGVSNQPQHF	TGTGCCAGCAAAGGACAGGGCGTATCGAATCAGCCCCAGCATTTT
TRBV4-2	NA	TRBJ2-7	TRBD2	CASSQGEGEQYF	TGTGCCAGCAGCCAAGGGGAGGGCGAGCAGTACTTC
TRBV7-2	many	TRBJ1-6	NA	CASSDRLANSPLHF	TGTGCCAGCAGCGATCGACTAGCGAATTCACCCCTCCACTTT
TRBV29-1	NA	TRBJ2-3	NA	CSVDMGGTDTQYF	TGCAGCGTTGACATGGGTGGCACAGATACGCAGTATTTT
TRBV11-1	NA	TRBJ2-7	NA	CASSRGQSYEQYF	TGTGCCAGCAGCCGCGGACAGTCCTACGAGCAGTACTTC
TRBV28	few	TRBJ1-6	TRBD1	CASSWTGRHSPLHF	TGTGCCAGCAGTTGGACAGGGCGGCATTCACCCCTCCACTTT
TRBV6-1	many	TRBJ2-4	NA	CASVTDPWGNIQYF	TGTGCCAGCGTAACGGACCCCTGGGGAAACATTCAGTACTTC
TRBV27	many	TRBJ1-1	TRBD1	CRDRDTEAFF	TGTCGAGACAGGGATACTGAAGCTTTCTTT
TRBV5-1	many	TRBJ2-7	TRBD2	CASSLVPSGATYEQYF	TGCGCCAGCAGCTTGGTGCCTAGCGGGGCCACCTACGAGCAGTACTTC
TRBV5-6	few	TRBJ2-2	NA	CASSLVRRTNTGELFF	TGTGCCAGCAGCTTGGTTAGGAGGACCAACACCGGGGAGCTGTTTTTT
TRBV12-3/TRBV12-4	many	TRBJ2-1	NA	CASSDWLDPPQFF	TGTGCCAGCAGCGATTGGTTAGATCCTCCGCAGTTCTTC
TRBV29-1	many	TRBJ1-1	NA	CSVGGSAGTEAFF	TGCAGCGTTGGAGGCTCGGCAGGCACTGAAGCTTTCTTT
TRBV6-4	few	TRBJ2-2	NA	CASSAQITGELFF	TGTGCCAGCAGTGCCCAAATCACCGGGGAGCTGTTTTTT
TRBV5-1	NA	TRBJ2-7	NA	CASSLGWGLKAYEQYF	TGCGCCAGCAGCTTGGGGTGGGGCCTAAAAGCCTACGAGCAGTACTTC
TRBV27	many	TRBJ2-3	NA	CASSFWRGGGSTDTQYF	TGTGCCAGCAGTTTCTGGCGCGGGGGCGGCAGCACAGATACGCAGTATTTT
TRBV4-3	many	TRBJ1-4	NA	CASSQANEKLFF	TGCGCCAGCAGCCAGGCTAATGAAAAACTGTTTTTT
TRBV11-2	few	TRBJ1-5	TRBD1	CASSLKGQGWEPQHF	TGTGCCAGCAGCTTAAAGGGACAGGGCTGGGAGCCCCAGCATTTT
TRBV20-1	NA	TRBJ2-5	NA	CSAREPPGETQYF	TGCAGTGCTAGAGAGCCTCCTGGCGAGACCCAGTACTTC
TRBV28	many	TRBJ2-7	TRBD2	CASSPLERGIYEQYF	TGTGCCAGCAGTCCCCTAGAGCGGGGGATCTACGAGCAGTACTTC
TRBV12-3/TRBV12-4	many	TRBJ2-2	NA	CASSLIGVTGELFF	TGTGCCAGCAGTTTGATAGGGGTCACCGGGGAGCTGTTTTTT
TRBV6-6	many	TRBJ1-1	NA	CASSYSAGITEAFF	TGTGCCAGCAGTTACTCGGCGGGGATCACTGAAGCTTTCTTT
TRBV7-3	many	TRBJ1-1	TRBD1	CASSTRGRDTEAFF	TGTGCCAGCAGCACTAGGGGGCGAGACACTGAAGCTTTCTTT
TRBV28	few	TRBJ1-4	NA	CASSLAGVEEKLFF	TGTGCCAGCAGTTTAGCAGGGGTCGAGGAAAAACTGTTTTTT
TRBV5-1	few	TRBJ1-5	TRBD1	CASSLGPGQVYQPQHF	TGCGCCAGCAGCTTGGGTCCGGGACAGGTCTATCAGCCCCAGCATTTT
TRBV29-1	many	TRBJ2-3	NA	CSVEVGDSSTDTQYF	TGCAGCGTTGAAGTAGGGGACTCCAGCACAGATACGCAGTATTTT
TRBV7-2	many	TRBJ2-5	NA	CASSLLPGPQETQYF	TGTGCCAGCAGCCTCCTACCGGGACCCCAAGAGACCCAGTACTTC
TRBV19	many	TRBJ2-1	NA	CASSPIGRSAYNEQFF	TGTGCCAGTAGCCCCATCGGGAGAAGCGCTTACAATGAGCAGTTCTTC
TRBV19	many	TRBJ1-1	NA	CASSPGTPPEAFF	TGTGCCAGTAGCCCTGGGACCCCACCTGAAGCTTTCTTT
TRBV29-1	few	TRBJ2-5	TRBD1	CSASSGQRETQYF	TGCAGCGCTAGCTCGGGACAGCGGGAGACCCAGTACTTC
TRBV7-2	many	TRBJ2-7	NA	CASSLGPGGSYEQYF	TGTGCCAGCAGCTTAGGACCTGGGGGCTCCTACGAGCAGTACTTC
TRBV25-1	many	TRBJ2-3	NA	CASSVPMTSTGATDTQYF	TGTGCCAGCAGTGTCCCAATGACTTCTACCGGTGCCACAGATACGCAGTATTTT
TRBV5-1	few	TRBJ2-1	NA	CASSLAGRDEQFF	TGCGCCAGCAGCTTGGCGGGCAGGGATGAGCAGTTCTTC
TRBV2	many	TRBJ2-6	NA	CATFSSGANVLTF	TGTGCCACTTTCTCCTCTGGGGCCAACGTCCTGACTTTC
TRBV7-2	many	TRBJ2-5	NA	CASSWGAVVETQYF	TGTGCCAGCAGCTGGGGGGCGGTAGTGGAGACCCAGTACTTC
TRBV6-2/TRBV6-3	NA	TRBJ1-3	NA	CASSWGSGNTIYF	TGTGCCAGCAGTTGGGGCTCTGGAAACACCATATATTTT
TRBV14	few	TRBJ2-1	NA	CASSQRGSSANNEQFF	TGTGCCAGCAGCCAAAGGGGTTCTAGTGCGAACAATGAGCAGTTCTTC
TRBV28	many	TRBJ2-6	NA	CASSPPGPRGANVLTF	TGTGCCAGCAGTCCTCCGGGACCTAGGGGGGCCAACGTCCTGACTTTC
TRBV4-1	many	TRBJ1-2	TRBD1	CASRATPGGGGYTF	TGCGCCAGCCGCGCAACCCCAGGGGGCGGTGGCTACACCTTC
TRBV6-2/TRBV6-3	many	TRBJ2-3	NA	CASSRKRLGGDTQYF	TGTGCCAGCAGCCGGAAGCGGTTAGGGGGAGATACGCAGTATTTT